One and the same sample provided the 24 T cell receptor beta chains below, sequenced in a study of PD-1 blockade in classical Hodgkin lymphoma. TCRdb keeps only in-frame clones here, not all; method: immunoSEQ multiplex PCR. Among under 20,000 clones listed, about 80% were seen once. Regarding time point: newly diagnosed, previously untreated cHL patient sample. The study purified CD4+ T cells from thawed PBMCs using magnetic negative selection. Sequencing was done on a sample of CD4+ T cells from blood. The receptor set was obtained from a human donor with classical Hodgkin lymphoma.

V gene TRBV25-1 combines with J gene TRBJ2-3; D not certain. V gave up 8 bases and J gave up 2 bases, with 20 bases separating them. The germline V gene encodes CDR1 MGHDK and CDR2 SYGVNS. The CDR3 is made up of 16 amino acids. CDR3 loop: CASERTGHSNTDTQYF. CDR3 in DNA: TGTGCCAGCGAGCGAACCGGGCATTCAAACACAGATACGCAGTATTTT.

The chain employs TRBV15 and TRBJ2-1; 8 bases are a match to TRBD2. The CDR3 length is 17 residues. V shed 1 base and J 9 bases; nucleotides not matched to a gene: 14. CDR1 and CDR2 from the germline V gene are LNHNV and YYDKDF (reference sequence). CDR3 residues: CATSRARAGRAGGEQFF. The DNA of the CDR3 is TGTGCCACCAGCAGAGCTAGGGCCGGGAGGGCCGGCGGTGAGCAGTTCTTC.

This chain connects TRBV6-4 to TRBJ1-1; no clear D. Trimming removed 0 bases from V and 11 bases from J, with 16 bases in between. This CDR3 region has 14 residues. Germline CDR1 MRHNA, CDR2 SNTAGT. The CDR3 region has the DNA TGTGCCAGCAGTGACTCGGGCCCCGGTTCGGGGGCTTTCTTT. It codes for CASSDSGPGSGAFF.

The gene calls are TRBV28 and TRBJ1-2, with D unresolved. V dropped 2 bases and J dropped 5 bases, with 21 bases sitting between them. Germline CDR1 is MDHEN and CDR2 is SYDVKM. The CDR3 covers 17 residues. CDR3 sequence reads: CASSLGSAGVNIYGYTF. The CDR3 coding sequence is TGTGCCAGCAGTTTAGGTTCGGCTGGGGTAAACATTTATGGCTACACCTTC.

The V call is TRBV7-8, the J call TRBJ1-3, with D hard to call. V was trimmed by 1 base and J by 4 bases, leaving 11 bases between them. The CDR3 has 15 residues. Per the germline V gene, CDR1 is SGHVS and CDR2 is FQNEAQ. The CDR3: CASSLVPERGNTIYF. The CDR3 nucleotides are TGTGCCAGCAGCTTAGTTCCCGAGAGGGGAAACACCATATATTTT.

The chain is built from TRBV5-1 and TRBJ2-7; 8 positions match TRBD2. Germline lookup yields CDR1 SGHRS and CDR2 YFSETQ. V shed 3 bases, J shed 6 bases, and the junction held 11 bases outside the gene matches. This CDR3 is built from 15 residues. The CDR3 protein is CASSSGGVEGAEQYF. The CDR3 bases are TGCGCCAGCAGCTCGGGGGGGGTCGAGGGTGCCGAGCAGTACTTC.

The chain uses TRBV7-3 and TRBJ1-1; D ambiguous. Germline V gene lookup returns CDR1 SGHTA and CDR2 FQGTGA. The CDR3 is 13 amino acids. Trimming took 4 bases from V and 10 from J, leaving 16 bases between them. The CDR3 nucleotides read TGTGCCAGCAGCTCTTTGGACTCTACCCCAGCTTTCTTT. Protein: CASSSLDSTPAFF.

The rearrangement uses TRBV28 and TRBJ2-7; 10 bases match TRBD2. V lost 4 bases and J lost 2; bases outside the gene matches: 8. This CDR3 has 16 amino acids. The germline V gene has CDR1 MDHEN and CDR2 SYDVKM. The CDR3 DNA is TGTGCCAGCAGTTCACCCTGGACTAGCGGAACCTACGAGCAGTACTTC. Translated, it gives CASSSPWTSGTYEQYF.

This sequence joins TRBV6-1 and TRBJ1-4, with D perhaps matching TRBD1 (5 bases). Trimming took off 11 bases at V and 8 bases at J, with 15 bases between the two ends. The CDR3 runs to 12 residues. Germline V CDR1 and CDR2: MNHNS, SASEGT. The DNA of the CDR3 is TGTGCCGGTAACAGGTGGGGCGAAAAACTGTTTTTT. As protein: CAGNRWGEKLFF.

The chain carries TRBV28 and TRBJ2-3; D call uncertain. This CDR3 spans 13 amino acids. V gave up 3 bases and J gave up 8 bases, with 12 bases separating them. From germline, CDR1 is MDHEN and CDR2 SYDVKM. In DNA form, the CDR3 reads TGTGCCAGCAGTTTCCCTAATCCGGTTACGCAGTATTTT. This codes for CASSFPNPVTQYF.

V and J are TRBV18 and TRBJ2-1; 8 nucleotides match TRBD2. CDR1 and CDR2 from the germline V gene are KGHSH and LQKENI. The CDR3 has 15 residues. The J segment lost 2 bases and the V segment lost 4 bases, leaving 4 bases of the junction unmatched. CDR3 bases: TGTGCCAGCTCACTTGTTAGCGGGACCTACAATGAGCAGTTCTTC. Translating it yields CASSLVSGTYNEQFF. The full variable domain, in which reference TRBV18 and TRBJ2-1 provide the parts outside the CDR3, is NAGVMQNPRHLVRRRGQEARLRCSPMKGHSHVYWYRQLPEEGLKFMVYLQKENIIDESGMPKERFSAEFPKEGPSILRIQQVVRGDSAAYFCASSLVSGTYNEQFFGPGTRLTVL.

The CDR3 is CASSFQPGLAGAPDTQYF. For the CDR3, the DNA is TGTGCCAGCAGCTTCCAACCGGGACTAGCGGGAGCCCCGGATACGCAGTATTTT. The rearrangement joins TRBV21-1 to TRBJ2-3; TRBD2, the table's D call, was not compared with the DNA. TRBV21-1 is designated a pseudogene. The CDR3 loop spans 18 amino acids.

This clone was counted between two and nine times. V and J are TRBV6-1 and TRBJ2-5, with no clear D. Trimming removed 10 bases at V and 3 bases at J, with 12 bases between. Germline assignment: CDR1 MNHNS and CDR2 SASEGT. The CDR3 consists of 12 residues. In DNA form, the CDR3 reads TGTGCCACCAGATTTGCGAAAGAGACCCAGTACTTC. This gives the protein CATRFAKETQYF.

The rearrangement joins TRBV11-3 to TRBJ1-1, with 7 bases fitting TRBD1. This CDR3 spans 13 amino acids. Germline V gene sequence: CDR1 SGHNT, CDR2 YENEEA. V lost 5 bases, J lost 4 bases, and 4 bases stayed unmatched. For the CDR3, the DNA is TGTGCCAGCAGCCGCGGGACAGTCACTGAAGCTTTCTTT. Amino acid sequence: CASSRGTVTEAFF.

This sequence joins TRBV19 and TRBJ2-7, with 7 positions matching TRBD1. V was clipped by 8 bases and J by 1 base; unmatched bases: 14. The CDR3 covers 16 residues. Germline loops: CDR1 LNHDA, CDR2 SQIVND (reference sequence). Written as DNA, the CDR3 is TGTGCCAGTTCCGCTTCCGGGACAGATTCTTCCTACGAGCAGTACTTC. Its translation is CASSASGTDSSYEQYF. The full variable domain, completed using reference TRBV19 and TRBJ2-7, is DGGITQSPKYLFRKEGQNVTLSCEQNLNHDAMYWYRQDPGQGLRLIYYSQIVNDFQKGDIAEGYSVSREKKESFPLTVTSAQKNPTAFYLCASSASGTDSSYEQYFGPGTRLTVT.

J is TRBJ1-4 and V is TRBV5-1, with D uncertain. CDR1 is SGHRS and CDR2 is YFSETQ in the germline V gene. This CDR3 spans 14 amino acids. The V end was cut by 0 bases, the J end by 5 bases, with 8 bases between. The CDR3 spells CASSLERANEKLFF. In DNA form, the CDR3 reads TGCGCCAGCAGCTTGGAAAGGGCAAATGAAAAACTGTTTTTT.

The chain joins TRBV10-2 to TRBJ1-2, with a tentative D call TRBD1 (5 bases). The CDR3 has 13 amino acids. Germline CDR1 is WSHSY and CDR2 is SAAADI. V dropped 10 bases and J dropped 4 bases, with 16 bases sitting between them. In DNA, the CDR3 is TGCGCCATCACTAGAGGGGCGGGCTATGGCTACACCTTC. Protein product: CAITRGAGYGYTF.

The chain links TRBV2 to TRBJ1-5; D is possibly TRBD1 (5 bases). The CDR3 extends over 14 amino acids. Germline assignment: CDR1 SNHLY and CDR2 FYNNEI. The V gene lost 6 bases and the J gene lost 0 bases, with 9 bases spanning the gap. CDR3 DNA sequence: TGTGCCAGCAGCGGGACGTATAGCAATCAGCCCCAGCATTTT. This codes for CASSGTYSNQPQHF.

The CDR3 bases are TGTGCCAGCAGCTGGACGGTCACCACAGATACGCAGTATTTT. It translates to CASSWTVTTDTQYF. The J gene is TRBJ2-3, the V gene TRBV11-1; D is unresolved. The CDR3 covers 14 residues. The V and J ends lost 4 bases and 2 bases respectively, with 10 bases between them. Germline CDR1 and CDR2: SGHAT and FQDESV (reference sequence).

The J gene is TRBJ1-4, the V gene TRBV5-6; 8 bases agree with TRBD1. V dropped 0 bases and J dropped 8; count of bases not matched to a gene: 3. Germline CDR1 SGHDT, CDR2 YYEEEE. CDR3 size: 14 residues. The CDR3 sequence is CASSLDRGGEKLFF. The CDR3 nucleotides are TGTGCCAGCAGCTTGGACAGGGGGGGCGAAAAACTGTTTTTT.

V is TRBV6-6 and J is TRBJ2-5; D may be TRBD1 (6 bases). The CDR3 is 15 residues long. Germline CDR1 MNHNY, CDR2 SVGAGI (reference sequence). V was cut by 0 bases and J by 3 bases, with 11 bases left in between. The chain's CDR3 is CASSYSQGREETQYF. In nucleotides, the CDR3 is TGTGCCAGCAGTTACTCACAGGGAAGGGAAGAGACCCAGTACTTC.

The J gene is TRBJ1-5, the V gene TRBV18; D gene uncertain. CDR1 is KGHSH and CDR2 is LQKENI in the germline V gene. Deletions cut 5 bases from V and 0 bases from J, with 11 bases between. This CDR3 spans 15 amino acids. The CDR3 nucleotides are TGTGCCAGCTCAACAGTTGGGGATAGCAATCAGCCCCAGCATTTT. Translating gives CASSTVGDSNQPQHF.

This clone was recorded once. The chain has TRBV5-1 and TRBJ2-2; 7 nucleotides agree with TRBD2. V lost 0 bases to trimming and J lost 4 bases; unmatched junction nucleotides: 6. This CDR3 contains 16 residues. Germline-derived CDR1 and CDR2 are SGHRS and YFSETQ. CDR3 region: CASSLGALARTGELFF. CDR3 nucleotide sequence: TGCGCCAGCAGCTTGGGCGCACTAGCGCGCACCGGGGAGCTGTTTTTT.

The CDR3, as DNA: TGCAGCGTTGAACAGTATAACTATGGCTACACCTTC. This encodes CSVEQYNYGYTF. The gene calls are TRBV29-1 and TRBJ1-2; no definite D call. Per germline, CDR1 SQVTM and CDR2 ANQGSEA. Trimming left V 2 bases short and J 1 base short, with 5 bases between. The CDR3 is 12 residues long.